The following is a T cell receptor beta chain sequence with its context. Its specificity is not known. Peripheral blood samples and lesional scalp punch biopsies were obtained from alopecia areata patients. This sample was taken from a study of CD8+ T cells in alopecia areata. Study-level background: Each of the treated patients was given oral tofacitinib, 5 to 10 mg twice daily, for moderate-to-severe alopecia areata. The duration of tofacitinib was 6 to 18 months, with 6 months off drug afterward.

Notes on the study in general: Normal-skin resident alphabeta T cells also appear among scalp sample sequences.

This CDR3 contains 16 residues. V shed 9 bases and J shed 3 bases, with 24 bases lying between them. CDR1 is LNHDA and CDR2 is SQIVND in the germline V gene (reference sequence). RNA was isolated and reverse transcribed to cDNA, the sequencing template. Some clones are missing from TCRdb's copy, which holds only in-frame ones; the method was immunoSEQ multiplex PCR. The data contain fewer than 8,000 clones, about three fifths of them singletons. The chain combines TRBV19 with TRBJ2-7, with D tentatively TRBD1 (6 bases). The specimen comprised skin, sampled at week 0. This TCR derives from a human donor with alopecia areata. Here the CDR3 reads CASSKPRQDGYYEQYF. The CDR3 bases are TGTGCCAGCTCGAAACCAAGACAGGATGGATACTACGAGCAGTACTTC.